What follows are 5 T cell receptor beta chains derived from one specimen sequenced in a study of spatial heterogeneity in lung cancer. TCRdb passed the 5' RACE reads through MiXCR, listing each CDR3 protein once. The table records 20,000 to 25,000 distinct CDR3 sequences, about 7.2% of them present only once. The time point was: sample taken at primary tumor resection. This sample comprised PBMCs, obtained at surgery. The receptor source for this set is a male donor with early-stage non-small cell lung cancer.

In this sample, this clonotype turned up many times. The V and J genes are TRBV11-2 and TRBJ2-5; D uncertain. This CDR3 has 12 amino acids. Trimming stripped 6 bases from V and 4 bases from J, with 9 bases between. Germline CDR1 is SGHAT and CDR2 is FQNNGV. CDR3 amino acids: CASSLNRETQYF. The DNA of the CDR3 is TGTGCCAGCAGTCTGAACAGAGAGACCCAGTACTTC.

V and J are TRBV4-3 and TRBJ2-4; the D gene is possibly TRBD2 (6 bases). V lost 2 bases, J lost 6 bases, and 11 bases lay in between. This CDR3 has 14 amino acids. Looked up from germline, CDR1 is LGHNA and CDR2 is YSLEER. The CDR3 sequence: CASSQTGAGNIQYF. CDR3 bases: TGCGCCAGCAGCCAAACGGGAGCCGGAAACATTCAGTACTTC.

This clonotype turned up a few times. This chain connects TRBV21-1 to TRBJ1-1. TRBV21-1 is recorded as a pseudogene. The CDR3 is 10 residues long. The CDR3 region has the DNA TGTGCCAGCAAGGACCATGAAGCTTTCTTT. It yields the protein CASKDHEAFF.

The rearrangement joins TRBV20-1 to TRBJ2-2; 8 bases are shared with TRBD2. The CDR3 consists of 15 residues. V shed 2 bases, J shed 5 bases, and the junction held 7 bases outside the gene matches. Germline CDR1 reads DFQATT; CDR2 reads SNEGSKA (reference sequence). The CDR3 DNA is TGCAGTGCTAGACCCAGCGGGGGAGGAACCGGGGAGCTGTTTTTT. Its protein product is CSARPSGGGTGELFF.

This clonotype was detected many times. V and J are TRBV29-1 and TRBJ2-1; D possibly corresponds to TRBD1 (6 bases). The germline gives CDR1 SQVTM, CDR2 ANQGSEA. Trimming pared 7 bases from V and 3 bases from J, leaving 10 bases between. This CDR3 has 12 residues. The CDR3 sequence: CSAKTGYNEQFF. The CDR3 nucleotides read TGCAGCGCAAAGACAGGCTACAATGAGCAGTTCTTC.